This passage covers 23 T cell receptor beta chains from one sample sequenced in a study of CD8 T cells in Susac syndrome. cDNA came from about 0.51 to 1 ug RNA primed by random hexamers. TCRdb itself ran the immunoSEQ multiplex PCR reads through MiXCR, one entry per CDR3 protein. The sample lists approximately 22,000 distinct CDR3 sequences, 90% to 95% occurring once. Material: CD8+ T cells from PBMCs. All receptors come from a human donor in good health.

DNA of the CDR3: TGTGCCAGCAGAAGTTCGACTGAAGCTTTCTTT. This encodes CASRSSTEAFF. The chain has TRBV25-1 and TRBJ1-1; D remains unclear. With 6 bases removed from V and 5 bases from J, the gap between germline ends came to 7 bases. The CDR3 runs to 11 residues. CDR1 and CDR2 from the germline V gene are MGHDK and SYGVNS.

V gene TRBV7-9 combines with J gene TRBJ2-7; no firm D call. The CDR3 is made up of 13 amino acids. With 1 base removed from V and 3 bases from J, the gap between germline ends came to 7 bases. Germline assignment: CDR1 SEHNR and CDR2 FQNEAQ (reference sequence). CDR3 sequence reads: CASSLVGRYEQYF. CDR3 DNA sequence: TGTGCCAGCAGCTTAGTCGGGCGCTACGAGCAGTACTTC.

The V gene is TRBV12-3 or TRBV12-4, the J gene TRBJ2-1, with 7 bases that match TRBD1. V dropped 5 bases and J dropped 11; count of bases not matched to a gene: 9. The CDR3 has 13 residues. The CDR3 region is CASSPTMTGQQFF. CDR3 DNA sequence: TGTGCCAGCAGTCCCACAATGACAGGGCAGCAGTTCTTC.

The V and J genes are TRBV7-9 and TRBJ2-7; the D is unclear. Trimming took 11 bases from V and 9 from J, leaving 26 bases between them. The CDR3 covers 14 residues. CDR1 and CDR2 from the germline V gene are SEHNR and FQNEAQ (reference sequence). CDR3 nucleotide sequence: TGTGCCGCCTTCCCCCCAGCGAATTCCACGGGGCAGTACTTC. As protein: CAAFPPANSTGQYF.

The V and J genes are TRBV6-6 and TRBJ2-3; D possibly corresponds to TRBD2 (5 bases). Germline-derived CDR1 and CDR2 are MNHNY and SVGAGI (reference sequence). Between the trimmed V and J ends, which lost 2 bases and 3 bases, there was a span of 6 bases. This CDR3 has 13 amino acids. The CDR3 nucleotides are TGTGCCAGCAGTTACAGGGAGACAGATACGCAGTATTTT. Translating it yields CASSYRETDTQYF.

This rearrangement joins TRBV7-2 to TRBJ1-4; no clear D gene. The germline V gene encodes CDR1 SGHTA and CDR2 FQGNSA. Trimming took 5 bases from V and 2 from J, leaving 12 bases between them. The CDR3 is made up of 15 amino acids. CDR3 DNA sequence: TGTGCCAGCAGCGCTCGGTTGGCGACTAATGAAAAACTGTTTTTT. Translating it yields CASSARLATNEKLFF.

V and J are TRBV19 and TRBJ1-5, with D unclear. This CDR3 is built from 12 residues. V was cut by 7 bases and J by 6 bases, with 10 bases left in between. Germline-derived CDR1 and CDR2 are LNHDA and SQIVND (reference sequence). CDR3 amino acids: CASTTGAQPQHF. The CDR3 DNA sequence: TGTGCCAGTACTACCGGTGCTCAGCCCCAGCATTTT.

The CDR3 reads CASSTRGLAGGHLNEQFF. In nucleotides, the CDR3 is TGCGCCAGCAGCACTAGGGGACTAGCGGGGGGGCATCTTAATGAGCAGTTCTTC. The rearrangement uses TRBV5-1 and TRBJ2-1, with 16 nucleotides matching TRBD2. Per germline, CDR1 SGHRS and CDR2 YFSETQ. The CDR3 contains 18 residues. Unmatched junction bases numbered 11, after V lost 4 bases and J lost 7 bases.

This chain connects TRBV7-9 to TRBJ2-5; TRBD2 matches 9 bases. Germline CDR1 is SEHNR and CDR2 is FQNEAQ (reference sequence). V shed 5 bases, J shed 7 bases, and the junction held 14 bases outside the gene matches. The CDR3 sequence is 16 residues long. Here the CDR3 reads CASSLPGLAGRGTQYF. CDR3 nucleotide sequence: TGTGCCAGCAGCCTCCCTGGGCTAGCGGGACGGGGGACCCAGTACTTC.

CDR3 sequence reads: CASSAGTSEQETQYF. CDR3 DNA sequence: TGTGCCAGCAGCGCCGGGACTAGCGAGCAAGAGACCCAGTACTTC. This chain connects TRBV9 to TRBJ2-5; 10 bases line up with TRBD2. Per germline, CDR1 SGDLS and CDR2 YYNGEE. Trimming cost V 3 bases and J 2 bases; bases outside gene matches: 4. The CDR3 consists of 15 residues.

CDR3: CASSMPSGGSSYNEQFF. CDR3 in DNA: TGTGCCAGTAGTATGCCGAGCGGGGGGTCTTCCTACAATGAGCAGTTCTTC. This chain joins TRBV19 and TRBJ2-1; 9 bases match TRBD2. The CDR3 is made up of 17 amino acids. Trimming at V came to 3 bases and at J to 1 base, leaving 7 bases not matched to a gene. The germline CDR1 and CDR2 sequences are LNHDA and SQIVND (reference sequence). The full variable domain, in which reference TRBV19 and TRBJ2-1 provide the parts outside the CDR3, is DGGITQSPKYLFRKEGQNVTLSCEQNLNHDAMYWYRQDPGQGLRLIYYSQIVNDFQKGDIAEGYSVSREKKESFPLTVTSAQKNPTAFYLCASSMPSGGSSYNEQFFGPGTRLTVL.

This chain uses TRBV23-1 with TRBJ1-3, with D hard to call. TRBV23-1 carries the ORF label, with uncertain function. CDR3 length: 13 amino acids. The V gene lost 7 bases and the J gene lost 11 bases, with 18 bases spanning the gap. In DNA form, the CDR3 reads TGCGCCAGCACCCAAAGGAGCCCGGATTCCATATATTTT. Translation gives CASTQRSPDSIYF.

The chain couples TRBV6-6 to TRBJ2-7; D not certain. This CDR3 is built from 14 residues. The germline CDR1 and CDR2 sequences are MNHNY and SVGAGI (reference sequence). Trimming removed 0 bases at V and 4 bases at J, with 10 bases between. The CDR3 spells CASSYSKGLYEQYF. CDR3 nucleotides: TGTGCCAGCAGTTACTCGAAGGGATTGTACGAGCAGTACTTC.

The V and J genes are TRBV10-2 and TRBJ2-3; D remains ambiguous. CDR3 length equals 13 residues. V lost 10 bases, J lost 0 bases, and 11 bases lay in between. Germline V gene sequence: CDR1 WSHSY, CDR2 SAAADI. The CDR3 sequence: CATFWESTDTQYF. CDR3 DNA sequence: TGCGCCACGTTCTGGGAAAGCACAGATACGCAGTATTTT.

The J gene is TRBJ2-1, the V gene TRBV12-3 or TRBV12-4; 8 bases align to TRBD2. Germline trimming cut 6 bases from V and 6 bases from J; bases unmatched to any gene: 13. The CDR3 contains 16 residues. CDR3 nucleotide sequence: TGTGCCAGCAGCACTAACCCGGTCACTAGCGGCAATGAGCAGTTCTTC. Translating gives CASSTNPVTSGNEQFF.

The V gene is TRBV27, the J gene TRBJ2-3; 9 bases align to TRBD2. The CDR3 is 14 amino acids. Germline assignment: CDR1 MNHEY and CDR2 SMNVEV (reference sequence). Trimming cost V 2 bases and J 6 bases; bases outside gene matches: 3. CDR3 DNA: TGTGCCAGCAGTTTAGCGGGGGGGCGTGATACGCAGTATTTT. This translates into CASSLAGGRDTQYF.

The CDR3 loop is CASSLELEPSGNTIYF. The CDR3 coding sequence is TGTGCCAGCAGCTTAGAGTTAGAGCCCTCTGGAAACACCATATATTTT. The rearrangement links TRBV7-2 to TRBJ1-3; D not certain. The CDR3 consists of 16 residues. Germline-derived CDR1 and CDR2 are SGHTA and FQGNSA. V lost 1 base and J lost 0, with 10 bases in between.

The chain uses TRBV7-6 and TRBJ2-7; 8 nucleotides match TRBD1. V was pared by 2 bases and J by 3 bases, with 9 bases of the junction left unmatched. The CDR3 totals 16 residues. The germline CDR1 and CDR2 sequences are SGHVS and FNYEAQ. In DNA, the CDR3 is TGTGCCAGCAGCTTATCGGTCAGGGGGCTGAGCTACGAGCAGTACTTC. Translating it yields CASSLSVRGLSYEQYF.

This chain's CDR3 is CASSPRQGTNEKLFF. The CDR3 nucleotides are TGTGCCAGCAGTCCCCGACAGGGAACTAATGAAAAACTGTTTTTT. V and J are TRBV12-3 or TRBV12-4 and TRBJ1-4, with 7 bases lining up with TRBD1. The CDR3 length is 15 residues. Trimming removed 5 bases from V and 1 base from J; junction bases left unmatched: 4.

The rearrangement links TRBV9 to TRBJ2-7; the D gene is possibly TRBD1 (5 bases). Germline V gene data show CDR1 as SGDLS and CDR2 as YYNGEE. The germline V and J ends were trimmed by 2 bases and 6 bases, with 12 bases remaining between them. The CDR3 loop spans 13 amino acids. The CDR3 nucleotides are TGTGCCAGCAGCGTGCAGGGAACCTCCGAGCAGTACTTC. Amino acids: CASSVQGTSEQYF.

The gene calls are TRBV10-1 and TRBJ2-3; D is possibly TRBD2 (6 bases). Germline loops: CDR1 WNHNN, CDR2 SYGVQD (reference sequence). The CDR3 loop spans 16 amino acids. V was clipped by 2 bases and J by 2 bases, with 14 bases between them. This CDR3 is CASSELSAGTTDTQYF. The CDR3, as DNA: TGCGCCAGCAGTGAGCTGTCGGCGGGGACCACAGATACGCAGTATTTT.

The rearrangement uses TRBV7-9 and TRBJ2-1, with TRBD1 as a possible D gene (5 bases). V was trimmed by 5 bases and J by 2 bases, leaving 13 bases between them. Germline CDR1 and CDR2: SEHNR and FQNEAQ (reference sequence). This CDR3 contains 15 residues. CDR3 sequence (DNA): TGTGCCAGCAGCCAGAAGGGGTTAACCTACAATGAGCAGTTCTTC. It yields the protein CASSQKGLTYNEQFF.

The J gene is TRBJ2-1, the V gene TRBV14, with a possible D match to TRBD1 (5 bases). This CDR3 contains 13 residues. Trimming took 2 bases from V and 3 from J, leaving 5 bases between them. CDR1 and CDR2 (germline): SGHDN, FVKESK. CDR3 bases: TGTGCCAGCAGCCAAAGGGGCTACAATGAGCAGTTCTTC. This sequence encodes CASSQRGYNEQFF.